This T cell receptor (beta chain) came from a study of T cells after yellow fever vaccination. Study conclusions and caveats: Booster sampling recovered most clones from primary vaccination (under 97% CD4, 88% CD8).

Universal primer sites and UMIs were introduced during 5'RACE template-switching synthesis of TCR cDNA. MiXCR was run by TCRdb on the 5' RACE reads, yielding one entry per CDR3 protein. The repertoire holds hundreds of thousands of distinct CDR3 sequences, approximately 16% seen once, with roughly a sixth in the top ten. CDR1 and CDR2 from the germline V gene are SGHTA and FQGTGA. Deletions cut 2 bases from V and 0 bases from J, with 9 bases between. The CDR3 runs 15 residues. The table lists this clonotype with many counts. As yet, its antigen is unknown. The specimen was PBMCs, collected 5 days after the first yellow fever vaccination. The clonotype was recovered from a young man who received the YFV17D yellow fever vaccine. V and J are TRBV7-3 and TRBJ2-3, with a possible D match to TRBD2 (5 bases). CDR3 region: CASSLQGGSTDTQYF. In DNA, the CDR3 is TGTGCCAGCAGCTTACAAGGCGGGAGCACAGATACGCAGTATTTT.